The 29 T cell receptor beta chains presented below share a single source sample, sequenced in a study of T cell responses to AZD1222 COVID-19 vaccine. Libraries were prepared by immunoSEQ multiplex PCR; TCRdb keeps only in-frame clonotypes and omits some of them. Among 95,000 to 150,000 clones listed, roughly nine tenths were seen once. The sample in question was peripheral blood, obtained on day 0 of AZD1222 vaccination. The origin of the receptors is an adult in good health.

A few counts support this clone. The chain is built from TRBV29-1 and TRBJ1-1, with D tentatively TRBD1 (5 bases). The CDR3 sequence is 12 residues long. V was pared by 1 base and J by 11 bases, with 14 bases between. Germline values: CDR1 SQVTM, CDR2 ANQGSEA. CDR3 residues: CSVEVPWGEAFF. In DNA, the CDR3 is TGCAGCGTTGAAGTTCCGTGGGGGGAGGCTTTCTTT.

The V call is TRBV2, the J call TRBJ1-2; D remains unclear. V gave up 11 bases and J gave up 6 bases, with 19 bases separating them. This CDR3 has 13 residues. Germline lookup yields CDR1 SNHLY and CDR2 FYNNEI. In nucleotides, the CDR3 is TGTGCCGGGCAGGACCCCCCAGGCGATGGCTACACCTTC. The encoded protein is CAGQDPPGDGYTF.

The rearrangement joins TRBV18 to TRBJ1-2, with TRBD1 matching 8 bases. After removal of 0 bases from V and 3 bases from J, the junction contained 6 bases not matched to a gene. The length of the CDR3 is 16 residues. Germline V lookup: CDR1 KGHSH, CDR2 LQKENI. CDR3 sequence reads: CASSPPQGAYDYGYTF. CDR3 coding DNA: TGTGCCAGCTCACCACCCCAGGGGGCGTACGACTATGGCTACACCTTC.

This chain connects TRBV24-1 to TRBJ2-6; a weak D match, TRBD2 (5 bases). The germline V gene has CDR1 KGHDR and CDR2 SFDVKD. CDR3 length: 16 residues. Trimming took 5 bases from V and 0 from J, leaving 10 bases between them. CDR3 loop: CATSGPSYSGANVLTF. CDR3 nucleotide sequence: TGTGCCACCAGTGGCCCTAGCTACTCTGGGGCCAACGTCCTGACTTTC.

The rearrangement uses TRBV10-2 and TRBJ2-1, with TRBD2 as a possible D gene (5 bases). The CDR3 sequence is 12 residues long. Trimming stripped 6 bases from V and 4 bases from J, with 7 bases between. Germline V gives CDR1 WSHSY, CDR2 SAAADI. For the CDR3, the DNA is TGCGCCAGCAGAGCGGCATACAATGAGCAGTTCTTC. It translates to CASRAAYNEQFF.

The V and J genes are TRBV6-5 and TRBJ2-7; the D is unclear. V lost 7 bases and J 1 base, leaving 11 bases between the germline ends. From germline, CDR1 is MNHEY and CDR2 SVGAGI. CDR3 length equals 13 residues. CDR3 residues: CASNPDVSYEQYF. The CDR3, as DNA: TGTGCCAGCAACCCGGACGTTTCCTACGAGCAGTACTTC.

This chain links TRBV5-1 with TRBJ2-1, with 9 bases aligning to TRBD1. Germline assignment: CDR1 SGHRS and CDR2 YFSETQ. The CDR3 has 16 amino acids. V gave up 6 bases and J gave up 2 bases; unmatched junction bases: 9. In nucleotides, the CDR3 is TGCGCCAGCAACCAAGGACAGGGGAGGCCCTACAATGAGCAGTTCTTC. Translation gives CASNQGQGRPYNEQFF.

This chain links TRBV27 with TRBJ2-5, with 10 positions matching TRBD1. Germline V CDR1 and CDR2: MNHEY, SMNVEV (reference sequence). The CDR3 runs to 14 residues. After removal of 6 bases from V and 7 bases from J, the junction contained 8 bases not matched to a gene. Here the CDR3 DNA reads TGTGCCAGCAGCCAGGACAGGGGGGTCGGGACCCAGTACTTC. Its protein is CASSQDRGVGTQYF.

This chain uses TRBV19 with TRBJ1-1, with D maybe TRBD1 (5 bases). This CDR3 comprises 13 residues. The germline CDR1 and CDR2 sequences are LNHDA and SQIVND (reference sequence). Trimming cost V 4 bases and J 5 bases, with 11 bases left between them. This chain's CDR3 is CASSTQGGTEAFF. Written as DNA, the CDR3 is TGTGCCAGTAGTACGCAGGGCGGGACTGAAGCTTTCTTT.

The rearrangement joins TRBV10-3 to TRBJ2-5; D may match TRBD1 or TRBD2 (5 bases each). In germline, CDR1 is ENHRY, CDR2 SYGVKD. Between the trimmed V and J ends, which lost 4 bases and 2 bases, there was a span of 20 bases. The CDR3 has 17 residues. The CDR3, as DNA: TGTGCCATCAGTGTGTCCACGGGGCAGGGACGTCAAGAGACCCAGTACTTC. The encoded protein is CAISVSTGQGRQETQYF.

The chain employs TRBV28 and TRBJ1-5; 9 positions match TRBD1. The J segment lost 3 bases and the V segment lost 5 bases, leaving 8 bases of the junction unmatched. The CDR3 extends over 16 amino acids. Germline V gene data show CDR1 as MDHEN and CDR2 as SYDVKM. The chain's CDR3 is CASSRPDRGVNQPQHF. CDR3 DNA: TGTGCCAGCAGTCGGCCGGACAGGGGAGTCAATCAGCCCCAGCATTTT.

This rearrangement joins TRBV7-6 to TRBJ2-6; no reliable D call. The CDR3 runs to 17 residues. Germline assignment: CDR1 SGHVS and CDR2 FNYEAQ. V was shortened by 4 bases and J by 0 bases, with 13 bases between the two germline ends. Here the CDR3 DNA reads TGTGCCAGCAGCTCAGAAGTGAGGCGCTCTGGGGCCAACGTCCTGACTTTC. This codes for CASSSEVRRSGANVLTF.

J is TRBJ1-2 and V is TRBV2; the match to TRBD1 covers 7 bases. This CDR3 contains 15 residues. V lost 4 bases to trimming and J lost 4 bases; unmatched junction nucleotides: 9. Germline V gene sequence: CDR1 SNHLY, CDR2 FYNNEI. Here the CDR3 DNA reads TGTGCCAGCAGTGTTCAGGGAAAGGGGGCCTATGGCTACACCTTC. Protein sequence: CASSVQGKGAYGYTF.

The chain couples TRBV12-3 or TRBV12-4 to TRBJ2-7; D is unresolved. V was shortened by 6 bases and J by 6 bases, with 9 bases between the two germline ends. This CDR3 contains 11 residues. This chain's CDR3 is CASSLTTEQYF. CDR3 nucleotide sequence: TGTGCCAGCAGCTTAACGACCGAGCAGTACTTC.

V gene TRBV5-5 combines with J gene TRBJ1-2, with TRBD1 matching over 9 bases. The germline V gene has CDR1 SGHKS and CDR2 YYEKEE (reference sequence). The trim removed 0 bases at V and 6 bases at J, leaving 3 bases unmatched. The CDR3 runs 14 residues. The CDR3 sequence: CASSLGGTGNGYTF. DNA of the CDR3: TGTGCCAGCAGCTTGGGAGGGACAGGGAATGGCTACACCTTC.

The chain uses TRBV28 and TRBJ1-2; unclear D gene. The CDR3 contains 12 residues. Per the germline V gene, CDR1 is MDHEN and CDR2 is SYDVKM. V was cut by 3 bases and J by 4 bases, with 6 bases left in between. Here the CDR3 reads CASSFTPYGYTF. The CDR3 coding sequence is TGTGCCAGCAGTTTTACCCCCTATGGCTACACCTTC.

J is TRBJ2-7 and V is TRBV3-1 (or the pseudogene TRBV3-2); TRBD2 is a possible D gene (5 bases). This CDR3 contains 12 residues. V shed 4 bases and J shed 6 bases, with 10 bases lying between them. Per germline, CDR1 LGHDT and CDR2 YNNKEL (reference sequence). The CDR3 reads CASSRTSGEQYF. The CDR3, as DNA: TGTGCCAGCAGCCGGACTTCGGGCGAGCAGTACTTC.

This clone was detected only a few times. This sample also contains other DNA sequences that code for the same CDR3. The chain joins TRBV15 to TRBJ2-2, with D uncertain. Trimming shortened V by 5 bases and J by 5 bases, and 3 bases separated the two germline ends. Germline V lookup: CDR1 LNHNV, CDR2 YYDKDF (reference sequence). The CDR3 loop spans 11 amino acids. CDR3 amino acids: CATSGTGELFF. The DNA for the CDR3 is TGTGCCACCAGCGGAACCGGGGAGCTGTTTTTT.

This chain joins TRBV13 and TRBJ2-1; 9 bases match TRBD1. The CDR3 has 17 residues. CDR1 and CDR2 (germline): PRHDT, FYEKMQ (reference sequence). Trimming at V came to 5 bases and at J to 6 bases, leaving 14 bases not matched to a gene. In nucleotides, the CDR3 is TGTGCCAGCAGCGTACCCTGGGACAGGGAAGTTGGCAATGAGCAGTTCTTC. It yields the protein CASSVPWDREVGNEQFF.

The CDR3 sequence: CASSTRTESISTGELFF. CDR3 nucleotide sequence: TGTGCCAGCAGCACCAGGACAGAAAGCATATCGACCGGGGAGCTGTTTTTT. The V and J genes are TRBV21-1 and TRBJ2-2; the table's D call, TRBD1, has no DNA check behind it. TRBV21-1 is marked as a pseudogene. CDR3 length: 17 residues.

This chain joins TRBV19 and TRBJ2-7; perhaps TRBD2 as D (6 bases). The CDR3 totals 20 residues. The germline gives CDR1 LNHDA, CDR2 SQIVND (reference sequence). Deletions cut 5 bases from V and 4 bases from J, with 33 bases between. The CDR3 spells CASSSAVWRNSAGSRYEQYF. CDR3 DNA: TGTGCCAGTAGTTCAGCGGTTTGGAGAAACTCGGCGGGGAGTAGATACGAGCAGTACTTC.

This clone has just a few counts. V usage is TRBV19 and J usage is TRBJ1-5; D uncertain. Trimming took 5 bases from V and 5 from J, leaving 10 bases between them. Germline V lookup: CDR1 LNHDA, CDR2 SQIVND (reference sequence). The CDR3 runs 13 residues. The CDR3 region is CASSQDRDQPQHF. As DNA, the CDR3 is TGTGCCAGTAGTCAGGACCGAGATCAGCCCCAGCATTTT.

V gene TRBV5-1 combines with J gene TRBJ1-2; TRBD1 might be the D (5 bases). Trimming cost V 0 bases and J 3 bases, with 9 bases left between them. CDR1 and CDR2 from the germline V gene are SGHRS and YFSETQ. The CDR3 sequence is 14 residues long. The CDR3 coding sequence is TGCGCCAGCAGCTTGGCCGGGGACGACTATGGCTACACCTTC. This codes for CASSLAGDDYGYTF.

This clone was seen more than once but under ten times. This chain joins TRBV27 and TRBJ2-1, with D possibly TRBD1 on 5 matching bases. V was pared by 6 bases and J by 8 bases, with 11 bases between. CDR3 length: 12 amino acids. Germline CDR1 MNHEY, CDR2 SMNVEV (reference sequence). The CDR3 coding sequence is TGTGCCAGCAGACGGACACTGGATGAGCAGTTCTTC. It yields the protein CASRRTLDEQFF.

Worth noting for this clone: Other DNA sequences from this sample encode an identical CDR3 as well. V is TRBV7-9 and J is TRBJ1-3, with D hard to call. Germline V gene data show CDR1 as SEHNR and CDR2 as FQNEAQ (reference sequence). The CDR3 spans 12 residues. V lost 2 bases and J lost 2, with 1 base in between. The CDR3 coding sequence is TGTGCCAGCAGCTTAACTGGAAACACCATATATTTT. It yields the protein CASSLTGNTIYF.

The chain employs TRBV3-1 (or the pseudogene TRBV3-2) and TRBJ1-2; the match to TRBD1 covers 12 bases. Germline V gene lookup returns CDR1 LGHDT and CDR2 YNNKEL (reference sequence). The CDR3 has 16 amino acids. Trimming removed 5 bases from V and 1 base from J; junction bases left unmatched: 5. CDR3 residues: CASSIRDRGLNYGYTF. The CDR3 nucleotides are TGTGCCAGCAGCATCCGGGACAGGGGGCTTAACTATGGCTACACCTTC.

This clone turned up a few times. J is TRBJ2-1 and V is TRBV5-1; TRBD2 matches at 13 bases. Germline values: CDR1 SGHRS, CDR2 YFSETQ. The CDR3 is made up of 15 amino acids. With V trimmed by 3 bases and J by 7 bases, 4 bases remained unmatched. The CDR3 DNA sequence: TGCGCCAGCAGCTGGACTAGCGGGGGAGGTAATGAGCAGTTCTTC. Its translation is CASSWTSGGGNEQFF.

The chain combines TRBV16 with TRBJ1-5, with D unclear. The CDR3 runs to 16 residues. Trimming took off 0 bases at V and 6 bases at J, with 15 bases between the two ends. The germline gives CDR1 KGHSY, CDR2 FQNENV. In DNA form, the CDR3 reads TGTGCCAGCAGCCAATCTTTTCAAGCCGATACTCAGCCCCAGCATTTT. Protein sequence: CASSQSFQADTQPQHF.

The chain couples TRBV29-1 to TRBJ1-1; possibly TRBD1 for D (5 bases). This CDR3 has 11 amino acids. Trimming removed 3 bases from V and 4 bases from J, with 6 bases in between. Germline CDR1 SQVTM, CDR2 ANQGSEA. Here the CDR3 reads CSVEGGTEAFF. The CDR3 DNA reads as TGCAGCGTTGAGGGGGGCACTGAAGCTTTCTTT.